This T cell receptor beta chain comes out of a study of early stage breast cancer tumors. The table came from immunoSEQ multiplex PCR; TCRdb's copy has only in-frame clones and leaves some out. The sample carries 2,000 to 3,000 clones, about 71% recorded once. Trimming removed 0 bases from V and 2 bases from J; junction bases left unmatched: 6. Germline V gene data show CDR1 as SGHVT and CDR2 as SQSDAQ. This CDR3 has 16 amino acids. The chain uses TRBV7-4 and TRBJ2-7, with 8 positions matching TRBD1. Sequenced material: normal breast tissue next to the tumor. This TCR was sampled from a person aged 45-65 years with breast cancer. The CDR3 region is CASSLARGTGTYEQYF. CDR3 nucleotide sequence: TGTGCCAGCAGCTTAGCGAGGGGGACAGGAACCTACGAGCAGTACTTC.